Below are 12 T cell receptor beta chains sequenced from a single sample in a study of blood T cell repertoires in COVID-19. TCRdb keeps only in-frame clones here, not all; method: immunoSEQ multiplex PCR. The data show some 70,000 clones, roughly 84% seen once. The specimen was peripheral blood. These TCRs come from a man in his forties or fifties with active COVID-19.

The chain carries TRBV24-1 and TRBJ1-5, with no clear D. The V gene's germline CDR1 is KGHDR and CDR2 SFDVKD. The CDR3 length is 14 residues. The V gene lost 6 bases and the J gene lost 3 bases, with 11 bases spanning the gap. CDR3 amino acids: CATSPTDFNQPQHF. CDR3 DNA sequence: TGTGCCACCAGTCCCACAGATTTCAATCAGCCCCAGCATTTT.

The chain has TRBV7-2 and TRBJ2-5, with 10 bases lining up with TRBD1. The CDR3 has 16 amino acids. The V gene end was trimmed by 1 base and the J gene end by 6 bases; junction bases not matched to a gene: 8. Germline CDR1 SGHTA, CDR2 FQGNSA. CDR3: CASSLVGGGQGQTQYF. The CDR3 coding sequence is TGTGCCAGCAGCTTAGTAGGAGGGGGACAGGGGCAGACCCAGTACTTC.

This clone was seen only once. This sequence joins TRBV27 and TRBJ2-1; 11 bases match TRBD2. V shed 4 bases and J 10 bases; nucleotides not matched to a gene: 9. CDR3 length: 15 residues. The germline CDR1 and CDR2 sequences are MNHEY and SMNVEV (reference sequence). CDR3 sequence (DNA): TGTGCCAGCAGTTCAGGACTAGCGGGTATCGGAGAGCAGTTCTTC. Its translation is CASSSGLAGIGEQFF.

In nucleotides, the CDR3 is TGTGCCAGTACCCCCGGGTCCCCCCGGGGTGAGCAGTTCTTC. Translating gives CASTPGSPRGEQFF. The chain is built from TRBV19 and TRBJ2-1, with a weak D call TRBD2 (5 bases). Trimming took off 7 bases at V and 9 bases at J, with 19 bases between the two ends. CDR1 and CDR2 (germline): LNHDA, SQIVND (reference sequence). This CDR3 is 14 amino acids long.

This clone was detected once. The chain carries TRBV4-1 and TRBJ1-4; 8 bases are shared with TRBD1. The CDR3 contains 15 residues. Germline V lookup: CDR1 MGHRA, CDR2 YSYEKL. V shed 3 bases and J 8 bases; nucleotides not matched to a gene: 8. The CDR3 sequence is CASSQVQGGLEKLFF. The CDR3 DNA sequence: TGCGCCAGCAGCCAGGTACAGGGGGGGTTGGAAAAACTGTTTTTT.

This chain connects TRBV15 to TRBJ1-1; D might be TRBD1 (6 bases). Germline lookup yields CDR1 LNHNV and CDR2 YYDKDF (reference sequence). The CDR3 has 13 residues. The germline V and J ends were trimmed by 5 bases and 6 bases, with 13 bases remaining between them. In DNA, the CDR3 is TGTGCCACCAGCTCCCAGGGGCGGGCTGAAGCTTTCTTT. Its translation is CATSSQGRAEAFF.

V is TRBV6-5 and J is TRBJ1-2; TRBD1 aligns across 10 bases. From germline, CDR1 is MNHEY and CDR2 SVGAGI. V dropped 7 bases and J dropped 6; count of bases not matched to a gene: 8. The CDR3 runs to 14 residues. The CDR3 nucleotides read TGTGCCAGCAATCCCGGGACAGGGGATAATGGCTACACCTTC. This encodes CASNPGTGDNGYTF.

The CDR3: CASSHVYPGLNSGANVLTF. CDR3 DNA: TGTGCCAGCAGCCACGTATATCCGGGACTGAACTCTGGGGCCAACGTCCTGACTTTC. The gene calls are TRBV7-2 and TRBJ2-6; tentative D call: TRBD2 (6 bases). Germline V gene lookup returns CDR1 SGHTA and CDR2 FQGNSA. CDR3 size: 19 residues. V lost 5 bases and J lost 0, with 20 bases in between.

The CDR3 spells CASSLGIPYEQYF. CDR3 nucleotides: TGTGCCAGCAGTTTAGGCATTCCCTACGAGCAGTACTTC. The chain links TRBV27 to TRBJ2-7; D ambiguous. V lost 2 bases, J lost 2 bases, and 7 bases lay in between. The germline gives CDR1 MNHEY, CDR2 SMNVEV (reference sequence). The CDR3 contains 13 residues.

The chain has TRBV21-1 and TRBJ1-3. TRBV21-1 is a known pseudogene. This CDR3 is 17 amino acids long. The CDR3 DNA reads TGTGCCAGCAGCTCTAATGGGGGGGACCTCGGCCTAAACACCATATATTTT. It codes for CASSSNGGDLGLNTIYF.

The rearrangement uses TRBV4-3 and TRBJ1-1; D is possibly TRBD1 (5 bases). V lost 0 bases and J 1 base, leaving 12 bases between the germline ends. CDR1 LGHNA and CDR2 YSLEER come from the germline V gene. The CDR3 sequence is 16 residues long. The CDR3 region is CASSQDPRGGNTEAFF. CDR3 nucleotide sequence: TGCGCCAGCAGCCAAGATCCTCGGGGGGGGAACACTGAAGCTTTCTTT.

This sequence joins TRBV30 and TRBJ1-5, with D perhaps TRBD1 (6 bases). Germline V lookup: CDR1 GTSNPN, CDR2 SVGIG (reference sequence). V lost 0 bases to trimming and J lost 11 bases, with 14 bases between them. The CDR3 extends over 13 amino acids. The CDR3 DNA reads TGTGCCTGGAGTGTAGCAGGGCCAGGGGCCCAGCATTTT. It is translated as CAWSVAGPGAQHF. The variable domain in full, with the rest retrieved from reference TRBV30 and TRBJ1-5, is SQTIHQWPATLVQPVGSPLSLECTVEGTSNPNLYWYRQAAGRGLQLLFYSVGIGQISSEVPQNLSASRPQDRQFILSSKKLLLSDSGFYLCAWSVAGPGAQHFGDGTRLSIL.